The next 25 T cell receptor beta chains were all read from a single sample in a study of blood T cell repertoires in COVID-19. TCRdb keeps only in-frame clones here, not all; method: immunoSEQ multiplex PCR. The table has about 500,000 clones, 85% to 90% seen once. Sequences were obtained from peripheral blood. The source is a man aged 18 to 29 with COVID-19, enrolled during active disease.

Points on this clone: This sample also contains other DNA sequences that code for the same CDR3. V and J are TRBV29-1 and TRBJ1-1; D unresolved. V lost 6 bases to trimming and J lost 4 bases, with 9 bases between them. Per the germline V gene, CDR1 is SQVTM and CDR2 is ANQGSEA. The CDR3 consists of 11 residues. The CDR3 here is CSVRRGTEAFF. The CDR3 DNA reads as TGCAGCGTCCGACGGGGCACTGAAGCTTTCTTT.

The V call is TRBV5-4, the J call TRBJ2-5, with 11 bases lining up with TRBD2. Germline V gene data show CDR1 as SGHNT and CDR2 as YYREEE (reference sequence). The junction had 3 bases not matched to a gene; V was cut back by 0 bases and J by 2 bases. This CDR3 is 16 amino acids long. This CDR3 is CASSLDLAGGQETQYF. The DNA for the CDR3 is TGTGCCAGCAGCTTGGACCTAGCGGGGGGACAAGAGACCCAGTACTTC.

CDR3 amino acids: CASSNDRGPSQETQYF. For the CDR3, the DNA is TGCGCCAGCAGCAATGACAGGGGCCCCTCTCAAGAGACCCAGTACTTC. This rearrangement joins TRBV5-1 to TRBJ2-5, with 8 bases lining up with TRBD1. V lost 4 bases and J lost 2; bases outside the gene matches: 10. The CDR3 contains 16 residues. The germline V gene encodes CDR1 SGHRS and CDR2 YFSETQ.

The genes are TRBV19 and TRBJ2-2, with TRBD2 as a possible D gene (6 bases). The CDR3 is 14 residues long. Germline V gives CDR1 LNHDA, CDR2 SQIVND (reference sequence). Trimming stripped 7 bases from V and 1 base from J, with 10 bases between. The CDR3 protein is CASIGSGNTGELFF. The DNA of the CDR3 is TGTGCCAGTATAGGTAGCGGGAACACCGGGGAGCTGTTTTTT.

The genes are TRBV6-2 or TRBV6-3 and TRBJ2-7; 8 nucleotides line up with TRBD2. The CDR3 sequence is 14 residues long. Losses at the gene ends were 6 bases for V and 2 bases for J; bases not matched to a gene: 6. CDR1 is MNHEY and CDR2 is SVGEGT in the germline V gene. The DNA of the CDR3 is TGTGCCAGCAGATACCATAGCGGGGCCTACGAGCAGTACTTC. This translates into CASRYHSGAYEQYF.

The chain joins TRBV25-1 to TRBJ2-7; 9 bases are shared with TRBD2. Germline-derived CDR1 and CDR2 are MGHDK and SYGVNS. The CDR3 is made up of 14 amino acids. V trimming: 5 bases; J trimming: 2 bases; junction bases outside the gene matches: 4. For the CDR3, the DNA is TGTGCCAGCAGTACTAGCGGGCGAACCTACGAGCAGTACTTC. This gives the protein CASSTSGRTYEQYF.

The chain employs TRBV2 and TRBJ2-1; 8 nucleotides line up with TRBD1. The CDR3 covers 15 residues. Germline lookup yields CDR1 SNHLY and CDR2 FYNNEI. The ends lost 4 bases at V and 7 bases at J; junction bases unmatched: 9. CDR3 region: CASSAFDRGTNEQFF. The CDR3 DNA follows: TGTGCCAGCAGTGCATTCGACAGGGGTACGAATGAGCAGTTCTTC. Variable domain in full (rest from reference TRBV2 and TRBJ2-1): EPEVTQTPSHQVTQMGQEVILRCVPISNHLYFYWYRQILGQKVEFLVSFYNNEISEKSEIFDDQFSVERPDGSNFTLKIRSTKLEDSAMYFCASSAFDRGTNEQFFGPGTRLTVL.

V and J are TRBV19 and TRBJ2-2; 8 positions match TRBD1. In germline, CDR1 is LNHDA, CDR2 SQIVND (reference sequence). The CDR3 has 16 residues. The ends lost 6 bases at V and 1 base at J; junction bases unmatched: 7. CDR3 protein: CASRARQGMNTGELFF. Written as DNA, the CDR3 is TGTGCCAGTAGGGCAAGACAGGGGATGAACACCGGGGAGCTGTTTTTT.

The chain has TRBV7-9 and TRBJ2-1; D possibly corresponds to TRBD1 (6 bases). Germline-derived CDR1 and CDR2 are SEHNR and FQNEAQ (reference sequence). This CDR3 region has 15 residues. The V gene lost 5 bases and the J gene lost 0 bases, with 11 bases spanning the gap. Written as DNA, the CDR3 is TGTGCCAGCAGCGGGGGCAGAGTCTCCTACAATGAGCAGTTCTTC. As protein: CASSGGRVSYNEQFF.

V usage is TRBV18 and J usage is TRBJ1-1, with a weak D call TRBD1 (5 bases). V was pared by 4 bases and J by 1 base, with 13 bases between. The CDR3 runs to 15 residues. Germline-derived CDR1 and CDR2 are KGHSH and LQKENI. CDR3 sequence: CASSLAQGGNTEAFF. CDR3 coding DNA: TGTGCCAGCTCACTGGCCCAGGGTGGGAACACTGAAGCTTTCTTT.

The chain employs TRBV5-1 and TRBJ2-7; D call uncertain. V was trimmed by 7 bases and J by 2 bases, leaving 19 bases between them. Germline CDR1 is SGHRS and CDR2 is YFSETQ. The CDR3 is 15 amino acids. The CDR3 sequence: CASAPLVRHPYEQYF. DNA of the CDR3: TGCGCCAGCGCCCCCCTCGTCAGACACCCCTACGAGCAGTACTTC.

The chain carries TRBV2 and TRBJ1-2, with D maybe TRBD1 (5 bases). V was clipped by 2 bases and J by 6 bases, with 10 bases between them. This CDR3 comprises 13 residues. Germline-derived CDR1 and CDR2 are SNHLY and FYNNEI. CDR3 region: CASSERGVDGYTF. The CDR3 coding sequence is TGTGCCAGCAGTGAAAGGGGTGTGGATGGCTACACCTTC.

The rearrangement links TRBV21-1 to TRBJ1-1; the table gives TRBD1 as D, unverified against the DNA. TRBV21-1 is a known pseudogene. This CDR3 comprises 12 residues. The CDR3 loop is CASRQDRGEAFF. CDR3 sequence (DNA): TGTGCCAGCAGACAGGACAGGGGTGAAGCTTTCTTT.

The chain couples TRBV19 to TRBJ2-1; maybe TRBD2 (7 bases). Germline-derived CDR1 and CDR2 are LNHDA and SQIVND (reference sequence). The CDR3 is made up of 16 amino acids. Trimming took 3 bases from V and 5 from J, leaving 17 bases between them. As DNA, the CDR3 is TGTGCCAGTAGTATGTCTAGGGGGGGGATTAACAATGAGCAGTTCTTC. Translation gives CASSMSRGGINNEQFF.

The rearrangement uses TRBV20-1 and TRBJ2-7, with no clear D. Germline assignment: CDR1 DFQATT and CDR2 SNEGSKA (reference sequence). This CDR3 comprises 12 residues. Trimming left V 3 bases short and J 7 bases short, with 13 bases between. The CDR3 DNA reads TGCAGTGCTAGTTCGGTCGCCCTAGAGCAGTACTTC. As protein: CSASSVALEQYF.

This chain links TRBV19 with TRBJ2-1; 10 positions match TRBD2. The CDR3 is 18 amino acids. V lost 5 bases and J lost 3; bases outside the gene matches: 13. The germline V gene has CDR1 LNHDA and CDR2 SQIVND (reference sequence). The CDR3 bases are TGTGCCAGTAGTGCGGGATCTAGCGGGGGATCCAACTACAATGAGCAGTTCTTC. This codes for CASSAGSSGGSNYNEQFF.

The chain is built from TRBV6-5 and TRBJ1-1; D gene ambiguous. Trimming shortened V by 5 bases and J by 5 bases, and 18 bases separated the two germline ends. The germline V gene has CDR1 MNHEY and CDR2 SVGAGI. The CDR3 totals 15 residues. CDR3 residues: CASSQTSGRRTEAFF. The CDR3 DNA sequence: TGTGCCAGCAGTCAAACCTCGGGGAGGAGGACTGAAGCTTTCTTT.

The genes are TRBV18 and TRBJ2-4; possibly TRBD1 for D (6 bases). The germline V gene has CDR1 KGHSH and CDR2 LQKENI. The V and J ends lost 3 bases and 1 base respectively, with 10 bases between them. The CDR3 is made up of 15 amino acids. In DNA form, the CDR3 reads TGTGCCAGCTCACCGAGGACAGAGGCCAAAAACATTCAGTACTTC. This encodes CASSPRTEAKNIQYF.

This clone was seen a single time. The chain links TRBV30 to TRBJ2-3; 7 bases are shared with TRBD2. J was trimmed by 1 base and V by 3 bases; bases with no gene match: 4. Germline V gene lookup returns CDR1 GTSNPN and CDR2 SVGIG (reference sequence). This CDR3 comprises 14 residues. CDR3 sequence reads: CAWRAAGGTDTQYF. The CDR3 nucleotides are TGTGCCTGGAGGGCCGCGGGGGGCACAGATACGCAGTATTTT.

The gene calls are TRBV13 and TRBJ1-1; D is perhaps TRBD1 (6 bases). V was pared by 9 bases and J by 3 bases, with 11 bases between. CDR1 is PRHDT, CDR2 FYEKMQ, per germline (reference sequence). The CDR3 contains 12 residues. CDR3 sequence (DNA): TGTGCCAGTACAGGGATCTACACTGAAGCTTTCTTT. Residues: CASTGIYTEAFF. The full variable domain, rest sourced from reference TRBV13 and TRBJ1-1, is AAGVIQSPRHLIKEKRETATLKCYPIPRHDTVYWYQQGPGQDPQFLISFYEKMQSDKGSIPDRFSAQQFSDYHSELNMSSLELGDSALYFCASTGIYTEAFFGQGTRLTVV.

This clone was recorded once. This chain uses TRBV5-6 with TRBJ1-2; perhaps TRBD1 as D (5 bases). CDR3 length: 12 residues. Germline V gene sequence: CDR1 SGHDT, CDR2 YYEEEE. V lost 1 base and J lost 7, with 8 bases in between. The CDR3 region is CASSLMGGGYTF. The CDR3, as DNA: TGTGCCAGCAGCTTGATGGGGGGTGGCTACACCTTC.

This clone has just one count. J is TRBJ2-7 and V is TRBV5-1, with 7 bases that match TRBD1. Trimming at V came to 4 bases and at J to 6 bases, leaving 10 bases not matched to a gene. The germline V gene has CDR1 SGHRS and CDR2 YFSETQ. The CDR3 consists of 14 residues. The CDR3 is CASSIDRAGFEQYF. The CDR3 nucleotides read TGCGCCAGCAGCATCGACAGGGCTGGGTTCGAGCAGTACTTC. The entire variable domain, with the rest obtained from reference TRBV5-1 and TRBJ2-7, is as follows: KAGVTQTPRYLIKTRGQQVTLSCSPISGHRSVSWYQQTPGQGLQFLFEYFSETQRNKGNFPGRFSGRQFSNSRSEMNVSTLELGDSALYLCASSIDRAGFEQYFGPGTRLTVT.

Here the CDR3 DNA reads TGTGCCAGCAGCCCTCCGGGACTAGCGGACTACGAGCAGTACTTC. It encodes CASSPPGLADYEQYF. This chain joins TRBV7-9 and TRBJ2-7, with 11 bases fitting TRBD2. The germline gives CDR1 SEHNR, CDR2 FQNEAQ (reference sequence). V trimming: 5 bases; J trimming: 3 bases; junction bases outside the gene matches: 6. The CDR3 loop spans 15 amino acids.

CDR3 protein: CASSGRMTGDNEKLFF. DNA for the CDR3: TGTGCCAGCAGTGGACGCATGACAGGCGATAATGAAAAACTGTTTTTT. V is TRBV25-1 and J is TRBJ1-4; tentatively, D is TRBD1 (6 bases). The germline V gene has CDR1 MGHDK and CDR2 SYGVNS. V was shortened by 4 bases and J by 4 bases, with 16 bases between the two germline ends. The CDR3 runs to 16 residues.

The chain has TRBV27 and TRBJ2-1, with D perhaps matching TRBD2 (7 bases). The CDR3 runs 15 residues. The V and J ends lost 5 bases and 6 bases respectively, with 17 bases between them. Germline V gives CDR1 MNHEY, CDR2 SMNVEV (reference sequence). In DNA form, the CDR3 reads TGTGCCAGCAGTCGATGGAGGGGGGGCCCCAATGAGCAGTTCTTC. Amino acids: CASSRWRGGPNEQFF.